A single sample is the source of the 10 T cell receptor beta chains below, sequenced in a study of blood T cell repertoires in COVID-19. Clones were sequenced by immunoSEQ multiplex PCR, and TCRdb holds only the in-frame ones, with some missing. The data hold over 200,000 clones, with about 86% observed a single time. Sequenced sample: peripheral blood. Every receptor here comes from a man aged 80 or over with acute or convalescent COVID-19.

V gene TRBV3-1 (or the pseudogene TRBV3-2) combines with J gene TRBJ1-1; D might be TRBD1 (5 bases). The germline CDR1 and CDR2 sequences are LGHDT and YNNKEL (reference sequence). Trimming left V 1 base short and J 1 base short, with 16 bases between. The length of the CDR3 is 17 residues. CDR3 in DNA: TGTGCCAGCAGCCAAGTTTACTGGCGGGGGGGGAACACTGAAGCTTTCTTT. Amino acids: CASSQVYWRGGNTEAFF.

This sequence joins TRBV6-5 and TRBJ2-7, with a possible D match to TRBD1 (6 bases). CDR1 and CDR2 (germline): MNHEY, SVGAGI. The CDR3 is made up of 14 amino acids. V lost 6 bases and J lost 2, with 14 bases in between. This chain's CDR3 is CASRVRDTAYEQYF. The CDR3 DNA follows: TGTGCCAGCAGGGTCCGGGACACAGCCTACGAGCAGTACTTC.

CDR3 amino acids: CASRETGVLTEAFF. CDR3 nucleotide sequence: TGTGCCAGCAGAGAGACAGGGGTTCTCACTGAAGCTTTCTTT. The genes are TRBV2 and TRBJ1-1, with 8 bases aligning to TRBD1. The V and J ends lost 6 bases and 4 bases, in that order; junction bases with no gene match: 7. The CDR3 is made up of 14 amino acids. Per germline, CDR1 SNHLY and CDR2 FYNNEI.

This clone was seen a single time. The chain uses TRBV3-1 (or the pseudogene TRBV3-2) and TRBJ2-1, with D hard to call. The germline V and J ends were trimmed by 1 base and 8 bases, with 9 bases remaining between them. This CDR3 comprises 13 residues. The germline CDR1 and CDR2 sequences are LGHDT and YNNKEL (reference sequence). The CDR3: CASSQVARHEQFF. In nucleotides, the CDR3 is TGTGCCAGCAGCCAAGTGGCGCGGCATGAGCAGTTCTTC.

The chain uses TRBV3-1 (or the pseudogene TRBV3-2) and TRBJ2-5, with 11 nucleotides matching TRBD2. Losses at the gene ends were 6 bases for V and 1 base for J; bases not matched to a gene: 1. The CDR3 has 14 residues. Looked up from germline, CDR1 is LGHDT and CDR2 is YNNKEL (reference sequence). CDR3 loop: CASRLAGVQETQYF. The CDR3 region has the DNA TGTGCCAGCAGACTAGCGGGAGTCCAAGAGACCCAGTACTTC.

The chain recombines TRBV18 with TRBJ2-5; 10 bases agree with TRBD1. V lost 1 base and J lost 5; bases outside the gene matches: 7. Germline V gene data show CDR1 as KGHSH and CDR2 as LQKENI. This CDR3 comprises 16 residues. CDR3 sequence: CASSPLGTGAGETQYF. The CDR3 DNA reads as TGTGCCAGCTCACCACTAGGGACAGGGGCCGGGGAGACCCAGTACTTC.

The gene calls are TRBV10-3 and TRBJ2-2; TRBD2 aligns across 10 bases. Trimming at V came to 5 bases and at J to 0 bases, leaving 6 bases not matched to a gene. CDR1 ENHRY and CDR2 SYGVKD come from the germline V gene. The CDR3 is made up of 17 amino acids. The CDR3 reads CAISTIAGGPNTGELFF. The CDR3 DNA follows: TGTGCCATCAGTACCATAGCGGGGGGCCCGAACACCGGGGAGCTGTTTTTT.

This chain links TRBV3-1 (or the pseudogene TRBV3-2) with TRBJ1-1, with D uncertain. V was clipped by 5 bases and J by 1 base, with 11 bases between them. Germline lookup yields CDR1 LGHDT and CDR2 YNNKEL (reference sequence). The CDR3 is 14 amino acids. The CDR3 DNA follows: TGTGCCAGCAGCGTCCGGGAAGGGAACACTGAAGCTTTCTTT. Residues: CASSVREGNTEAFF.

CDR3 DNA sequence: TGTGCCAGCTCACCCGGCACAGGATCCACCTACGAGCAGTACTTC. It translates to CASSPGTGSTYEQYF. The V and J genes are TRBV18 and TRBJ2-7; D may be TRBD1 (5 bases). There are 15 residues in the CDR3. CDR1 KGHSH and CDR2 LQKENI come from the germline V gene. The V end lost 3 bases, the J end lost 2 bases, and 14 bases lay between the germline ends.

This clone has only a few counts. The chain employs TRBV3-1 (or the pseudogene TRBV3-2) and TRBJ1-3; the D is unclear. V was cut by 1 base and J by 3 bases, with 13 bases left in between. The length of the CDR3 is 16 residues. Germline CDR1 is LGHDT and CDR2 is YNNKEL (reference sequence). The CDR3 here is CASSQVPARIGNTIYF. As DNA, the CDR3 is TGTGCCAGCAGCCAAGTTCCCGCGAGAATTGGAAACACCATATATTTT.